Reported below is one TCR beta chain. The antigen it binds to is not known. Base qualities are missing; no much larger clone stands one base away. TCRbeta CDR3 regions were amplified from genomic DNA using the immunoSEQ Assay, a bias-controlled multiplex PCR. Per the original workflow: The number of nucleated cells in each sample was estimated from the amplification of reference gene primers within the assay. To quantify the absolute abundance of each unique TCRbeta CDR3 rearrangement, sequence reads were collapsed and filtered. For each sample, productive Simpson clonality was calculated as the square root of Simpson's diversity index over productive rearrangements. TCRdb retrieved this table from immuneACCESS and kept in-frame rearrangements only. Not all clones are present; in checked studies, unresolved V genes account for under half, and no reason is known for the remainder. V and J calls and clone size are as listed in that table; D and trimming were resolved from the DNA. In this sample the table shows over 600,000 clones, around 89% of which occur a single time. Clones ranked in the top ten supply around 0.3% of the sample.

Whole blood was collected in K2EDTA tubes by collaborating institutions according to the institutions' own protocols. For TCRbeta analysis, collaborators shipped samples in one of three forms: frozen whole blood, isolated PBMCs, or DNA extracted from either of those sample types. The sample belongs to a study of blood T cell repertoires in COVID-19 (dated by TCRdb to 2018 to 2020). Context from the whole study: The collaborator samples originated in the United States, Italy and Spain and spanned the acute and convalescent phases of COVID-19. The prospective study material was composed of cDNA or gDNA derived from T cells, B-cell-depleted T cells, or PBMCs. Subjects who had been exposed to COVID-19, were actively infected with it, or had recovered from it provided the deeply sampled blood TCRbeta repertoires that made up the dataset. The repertoires were released in a freely available public database intended as a resource for research on the immune response to SARS-CoV-2. The samples were drawn from two sources: the first 160 participants of the ongoing ImmuneRACE study, and 1,254 subjects contributed by 6 global collaborators. Sample metadata almost always included a de-identified subject ID, COVID-19 status, age in years and sex. Where available, HLA class I and class II types were obtained from metadata supplied by the sample provider rather than from assay-based typing.

Results the study describes overall, beyond this receptor: Clinical and demographic metadata were provided uncurated, with the amount varying by source and participant.

Its CDR3 holds 16 amino acids, cysteine through phenylalanine. Of the read, only the CDR3 DNA is kept; its 48 bases are in frame from base 1. As encoded in the germline V gene (reference sequence), CDR1 is LGHDT while CDR2 is YNNKEL. Trimming accounts for 0 bases at V and 1 base at J, while the number of junction bases matched to no gene is 2. Sequencing was done on a sample of peripheral blood. The source of this sequence is a woman aged 18-29 years with acute or convalescent COVID-19. The V gene is TRBV3-1 (or the pseudogene TRBV3-2) and the J gene is TRBJ2-2; 7 central bases correspond to TRBD2. The base sequence is TGTGCCAGCAGCCAAGATCGGGGGGTGAACACCGGGGAGCTGTTTTTT. It codes for CASSQDRGVNTGELFF.